Described below is a single TCR beta chain sequence and its context. This specimen belongs to a study of blood T cell repertoires in COVID-19. Looking at the study overall: T cells, B-cell-depleted T cells, or PBMCs supplied cDNA or gDNA.

The germline CDR1 and CDR2 sequences are MNHEY and SVGAGI. The V and J ends lost 8 bases and 3 bases, in that order; junction bases with no gene match: 3. The CDR3 is made up of 12 amino acids. The data were produced by immunoSEQ multiplex PCR, yet TCRdb's version contains in-frame clones alone and is incomplete. The sample holds about 99,000 clones, around nine tenths seen once. The V call is TRBV6-5, the J call TRBJ1-2; TRBD1 matches at 7 bases. Input material: peripheral blood. The TCR sequence derives from a human donor in a cohort sampled during active COVID-19. DNA for the CDR3: TGTGCCAGCCGAACAGGGGACTATGGCTACACCTTC. Amino acid sequence: CASRTGDYGYTF.